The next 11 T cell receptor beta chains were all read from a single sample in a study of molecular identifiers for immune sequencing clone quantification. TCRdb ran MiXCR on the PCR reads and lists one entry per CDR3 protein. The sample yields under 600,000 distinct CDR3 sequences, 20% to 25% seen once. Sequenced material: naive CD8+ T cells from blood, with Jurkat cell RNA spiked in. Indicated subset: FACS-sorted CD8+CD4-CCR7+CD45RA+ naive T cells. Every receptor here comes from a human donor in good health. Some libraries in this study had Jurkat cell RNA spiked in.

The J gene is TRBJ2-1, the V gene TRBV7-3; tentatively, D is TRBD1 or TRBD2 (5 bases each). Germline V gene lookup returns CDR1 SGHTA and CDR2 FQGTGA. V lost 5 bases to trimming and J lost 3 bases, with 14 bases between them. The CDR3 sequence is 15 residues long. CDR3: CASSVSGALYNEQFF. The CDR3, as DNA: TGTGCCAGCAGCGTTTCCGGGGCACTCTACAATGAGCAGTTCTTC.

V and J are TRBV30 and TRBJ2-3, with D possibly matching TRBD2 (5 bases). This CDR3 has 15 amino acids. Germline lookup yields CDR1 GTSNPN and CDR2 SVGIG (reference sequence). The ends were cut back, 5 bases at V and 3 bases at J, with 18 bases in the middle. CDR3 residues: CAWGLTGFGTDTQYF. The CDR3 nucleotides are TGTGCCTGGGGACTGACGGGGTTCGGAACAGATACGCAGTATTTT.

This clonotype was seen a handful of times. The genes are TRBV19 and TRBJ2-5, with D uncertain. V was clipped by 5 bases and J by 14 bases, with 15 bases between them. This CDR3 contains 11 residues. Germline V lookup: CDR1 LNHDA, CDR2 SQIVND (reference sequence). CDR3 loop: CASSDNSGQYF. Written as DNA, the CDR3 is TGTGCCAGTAGTGACAATTCGGGCCAATACTTC.

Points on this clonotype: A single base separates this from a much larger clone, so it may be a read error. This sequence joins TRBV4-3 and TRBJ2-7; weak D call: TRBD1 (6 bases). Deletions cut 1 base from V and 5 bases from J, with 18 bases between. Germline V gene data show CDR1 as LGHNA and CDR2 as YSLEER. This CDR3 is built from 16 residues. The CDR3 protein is CASSQARAGASHEQYF. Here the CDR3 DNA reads TGCGCCAGCAGCCAAGCCCGGGCAGGGGCTTCCCACGAGCAGTACTTC.

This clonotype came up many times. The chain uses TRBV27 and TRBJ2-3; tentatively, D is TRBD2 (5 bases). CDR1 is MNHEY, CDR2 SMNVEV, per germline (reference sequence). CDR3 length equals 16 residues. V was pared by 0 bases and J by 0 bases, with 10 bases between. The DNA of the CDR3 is TGTGCCAGCAGTTTATCAAAGCGGTCTAGCACAGATACGCAGTATTTT. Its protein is CASSLSKRSSTDTQYF.

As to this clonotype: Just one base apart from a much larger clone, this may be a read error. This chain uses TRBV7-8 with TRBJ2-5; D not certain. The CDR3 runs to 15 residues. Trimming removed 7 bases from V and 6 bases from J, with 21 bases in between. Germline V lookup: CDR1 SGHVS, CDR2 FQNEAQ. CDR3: CASTLVGPRRKTQYF. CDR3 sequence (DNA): TGTGCCAGCACCCTAGTCGGGCCGCGGCGGAAGACCCAGTACTTC.

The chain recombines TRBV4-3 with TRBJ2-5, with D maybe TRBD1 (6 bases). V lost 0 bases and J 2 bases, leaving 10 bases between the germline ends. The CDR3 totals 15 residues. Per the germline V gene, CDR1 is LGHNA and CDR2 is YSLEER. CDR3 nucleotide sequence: TGCGCCAGCAGCCAAGACAGGGGACGTCAAGAGACCCAGTACTTC. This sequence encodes CASSQDRGRQETQYF.

The CDR3 is CASSQDTTEAFF. CDR3 coding DNA: TGCGCCAGCAGCCAGGACACCACTGAAGCTTTCTTT. The chain has TRBV4-3 and TRBJ1-1, with D perhaps TRBD1 (5 bases). V was trimmed by 3 bases and J by 4 bases, leaving 6 bases between them. This CDR3 comprises 12 residues. Germline CDR1 is LGHNA and CDR2 is YSLEER.

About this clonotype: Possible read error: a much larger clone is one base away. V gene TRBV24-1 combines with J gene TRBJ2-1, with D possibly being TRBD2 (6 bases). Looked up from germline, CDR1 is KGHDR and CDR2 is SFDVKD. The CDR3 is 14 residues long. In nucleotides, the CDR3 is TGTGCCACCGGTGACTGGACTAACAACAATGAGCAGTTCTTC. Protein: CATGDWTNNNEQFF.

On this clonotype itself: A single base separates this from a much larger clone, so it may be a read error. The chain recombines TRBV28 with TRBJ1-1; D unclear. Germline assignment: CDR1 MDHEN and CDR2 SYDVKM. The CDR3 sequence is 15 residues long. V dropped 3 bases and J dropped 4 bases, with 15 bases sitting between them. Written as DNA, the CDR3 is TGTGCCAGCAGTTTTACGCCAACCGAGGCCACTGAAGCTTTCTTT. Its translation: CASSFTPTEATEAFF.

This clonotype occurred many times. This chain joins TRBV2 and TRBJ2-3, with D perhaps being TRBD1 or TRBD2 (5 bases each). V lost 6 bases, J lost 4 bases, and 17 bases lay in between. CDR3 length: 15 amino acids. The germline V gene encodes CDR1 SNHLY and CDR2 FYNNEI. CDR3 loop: CASREGLFEADTQYF. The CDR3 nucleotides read TGTGCCAGCAGAGAGGGGCTTTTTGAAGCAGATACGCAGTATTTT. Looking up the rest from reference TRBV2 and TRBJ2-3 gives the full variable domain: EPEVTQTPSHQVTQMGQEVILRCVPISNHLYFYWYRQILGQKVEFLVSFYNNEISEKSEIFDDQFSVERPDGSNFTLKIRSTKLEDSAMYFCASREGLFEADTQYFGPGTRLTVL.